One and the same sample provided the 16 T cell receptor beta chains below, sequenced in a study of untreated major depressive disorder. Broader study findings: CD4+ T cells from depressed patients used TRBV05-01 (Vbeta 5.1) more often than controls.

No antigen has been identified for these receptors. Clones were read by immunoSEQ multiplex PCR, and TCRdb kept only the in-frame ones, dropping some. The data hold about 13,000 clones, with around 90% observed a single time. The sequenced material came from CD4+ T cells from PBMCs. The receptors derive from a man younger than 45 with major depressive disorder.

V gene TRBV29-1 combines with J gene TRBJ1-4; D gene uncertain. The CDR3 is 13 residues long. Looked up from germline, CDR1 is SQVTM and CDR2 is ANQGSEA. V was pared by 4 bases and J by 8 bases, with 14 bases between. In DNA, the CDR3 is TGCAGCGTTGGAGGCCTTCCGGGGGAAAAACTGTTTTTT. Its protein product is CSVGGLPGEKLFF.

V is TRBV30 and J is TRBJ2-5; 7 bases align to TRBD1. Looked up from germline, CDR1 is GTSNPN and CDR2 is SVGIG (reference sequence). This CDR3 is 13 amino acids long. The V gene end was trimmed by 1 base and the J gene end by 10 bases; junction bases not matched to a gene: 9. CDR3 nucleotides: TGTGCCTGGAGTGCGCAGGGCCAGGGGGACCAGTACTTC. It codes for CAWSAQGQGDQYF.

As regards this clone: One junction end does not reproduce the germline sequence, and a read error may be involved. The V and J genes are TRBV7-7 and TRBJ2-1; 12 nucleotides align to TRBD2. CDR1 and CDR2 from the germline V gene are SSHAT and FNYEAQ (reference sequence). The CDR3 is made up of 17 amino acids. The DNA for the CDR3 is TGTGCTAGCAGCTTAGACCCGGGACTAGCGGGTTACAATGAGCAGTTCTTC. It specifies CASSLDPGLAGYNEQFF. Combining the CDR3 with reference TRBV7-7 and TRBJ2-1 gives the whole variable domain GAGVSQSPRYKVTKRGQDVTLRCDPISSHATLYWYQQALGQGPEFLTYFNYEAQPDKSGLPSDRFSAERPEGSISTLTIQRTEQRDSAMYRCASSLDPGLAGYNEQFFGPGTRLTVL.

The chain is built from TRBV23-1 and TRBJ2-2; 9 nucleotides line up with TRBD1. TRBV23-1 falls under the ORF class, with uncertain function. This CDR3 region has 17 residues. The V gene end was trimmed by 2 bases and the J gene end by 9 bases; junction bases not matched to a gene: 13. CDR3 DNA sequence: TGCGCCAGCAGTCAACCCCCAGGGACAGGGCAACACCGGGAGCTGTTTTTT. It specifies CASSQPPGTGQHRELFF.

This clone was seen a few times. The chain couples TRBV4-1 to TRBJ2-2; D is undetermined. V shed 7 bases and J shed 1 base, with 13 bases lying between them. The germline V gene encodes CDR1 MGHRA and CDR2 YSYEKL. The CDR3 is 15 amino acids. The CDR3 nucleotides read TGCGCCAGCACCACCCCCAATCGGAACACCGGGGAGCTGTTTTTT. It yields the protein CASTTPNRNTGELFF.

The chain links TRBV7-2 to TRBJ2-3; weak D call: TRBD2 (6 bases). From germline, CDR1 is SGHTA and CDR2 FQGNSA. The CDR3 sequence is 13 residues long. The germline V and J ends were trimmed by 7 bases and 6 bases, with 14 bases remaining between them. CDR3 coding DNA: TGTGCCAGCACCCGGCGGGGTGAGGATACGCAGTATTTT. Its protein product is CASTRRGEDTQYF.

J is TRBJ1-1 and V is TRBV5-4; tentative D call: TRBD1 (5 bases). Between the trimmed V and J ends, which lost 1 base and 6 bases, there was a span of 16 bases. This CDR3 has 15 residues. Germline V gene sequence: CDR1 SGHNT, CDR2 YYREEE (reference sequence). CDR3 in DNA: TGTGCCAGCAGCTTGACGGGGGGTTTAGGAGCTGAAGCTTTCTTT. It is translated as CASSLTGGLGAEAFF.

The J gene is TRBJ2-3, the V gene TRBV2; tentative D call: TRBD2 (6 bases). V lost 6 bases and J 5 bases, leaving 15 bases between the germline ends. Germline V gene lookup returns CDR1 SNHLY and CDR2 FYNNEI. This CDR3 is built from 14 residues. The chain's CDR3 is CASRRGGVLDTQYF. CDR3 in DNA: TGTGCCAGCAGGCGGGGCGGGGTCTTAGATACGCAGTATTTT.

The chain is built from TRBV6-6 and TRBJ1-5; no clear D gene. CDR3 length equals 13 residues. Germline values: CDR1 MNHNY, CDR2 SVGAGI (reference sequence). V lost 6 bases to trimming and J lost 2 bases, with 8 bases between them. CDR3 residues: CASRDMGNQPQHF. The CDR3 bases are TGTGCCAGCAGAGATATGGGCAATCAGCCCCAGCATTTT.

V usage is TRBV9 and J usage is TRBJ1-1; weak D call: TRBD1 (6 bases). The length of the CDR3 is 22 residues. Germline V lookup: CDR1 SGDLS, CDR2 YYNGEE. V lost 4 bases to trimming and J lost 1 base, with 35 bases between them. CDR3 region: CASSPRWWGTFFLSFENTEAFF. The DNA of the CDR3 is TGTGCCAGCAGCCCCCGTTGGTGGGGGACATTCTTTCTCTCCTTTGAGAACACTGAAGCTTTCTTT.

This chain uses TRBV30 with TRBJ2-3; tentative D call: TRBD2 (6 bases). The CDR3 has 14 residues. Germline lookup yields CDR1 GTSNPN and CDR2 SVGIG (reference sequence). Between the trimmed V and J ends, which lost 0 bases and 4 bases, there was a span of 11 bases. The CDR3 sequence is CAWSVGGEADTQYF. The CDR3 nucleotides are TGTGCCTGGAGTGTCGGGGGTGAAGCAGATACGCAGTATTTT.

The CDR3 protein is CASSLAGVHEQYF. The CDR3 region has the DNA TGCGCCAGCAGCTTGGCTGGTGTCCACGAGCAGTACTTC. This sequence joins TRBV5-1 and TRBJ2-7, with D hard to call. The CDR3 totals 13 residues. The V and J ends lost 0 bases and 5 bases respectively, with 9 bases between them. Germline CDR1 reads SGHRS; CDR2 reads YFSETQ. Looking up the rest from reference TRBV5-1 and TRBJ2-7 gives the full variable domain: KAGVTQTPRYLIKTRGQQVTLSCSPISGHRSVSWYQQTPGQGLQFLFEYFSETQRNKGNFPGRFSGRQFSNSRSEMNVSTLELGDSALYLCASSLAGVHEQYFGPGTRLTVT.

The chain couples TRBV6-1 to TRBJ2-5; D gene uncertain. The V gene lost 2 bases and the J gene lost 1 base, with 14 bases spanning the gap. This CDR3 is 16 amino acids long. Per the germline V gene, CDR1 is MNHNS and CDR2 is SASEGT. The DNA of the CDR3 is TGTGCCAGCAGTGAACGGCGGACCGGCCTCCAAGAGACCCAGTACTTC. Protein product: CASSERRTGLQETQYF.

The gene calls are TRBV7-9 and TRBJ1-1; D gene unclear. The V gene lost 1 base and the J gene lost 4 bases, with 7 bases spanning the gap. This CDR3 is built from 13 residues. Germline V CDR1 and CDR2: SEHNR, FQNEAQ (reference sequence). CDR3 sequence reads: CASSLGGITEAFF. CDR3 DNA sequence: TGTGCCAGCAGCTTAGGAGGTATCACTGAAGCTTTCTTT. The full variable domain, with the rest looked up from reference TRBV7-9 and TRBJ1-1, is DTGVSQNPRHKITKRGQNVTFRCDPISEHNRLYWYRQTLGQGPEFLTYFQNEAQLEKSRLLSDRFSAERPKGSFSTLEIQRTEQGDSAMYLCASSLGGITEAFFGQGTRLTVV.

The chain couples TRBV11-2 to TRBJ2-3; TRBD2 aligns across 11 bases. With V trimmed by 3 bases and J by 5 bases, 10 bases remained unmatched. The CDR3 length is 17 residues. Looked up from germline, CDR1 is SGHAT and CDR2 is FQNNGV. CDR3 nucleotide sequence: TGTGCCAGCAGCTTCGGAGGTAGCGGGGGGGCCGGAGATACGCAGTATTTT. As protein: CASSFGGSGGAGDTQYF. Based on the CDR3 plus reference TRBV11-2 and TRBJ2-3, the full variable domain is EAGVAQSPRYKIIEKRQSVAFWCNPISGHATLYWYQQILGQGPKLLIQFQNNGVVDDSQLPKDRFSAERLKGVDSTLKIQPAKLEDSAVYLCASSFGGSGGAGDTQYFGPGTRLTVL.

The CDR3 reads CASSKLRQGHQANYGYTF. The CDR3 DNA reads TGTGCCAGCAGCAAACTTCGCCAGGGGCACCAGGCTAACTATGGCTACACCTTC. This chain links TRBV11-2 with TRBJ1-2, with D possibly being TRBD1 (6 bases). In germline, CDR1 is SGHAT, CDR2 FQNNGV. Trimming pared 5 bases from V and 0 bases from J, leaving 22 bases between. The CDR3 extends over 18 amino acids.